What follows describes a single T cell receptor beta chain. What it binds is not known. Germline and junction disagree at one end, which may indicate a read error. This table comes from immunoSEQ multiplex PCR, and its TCRdb copy is limited to in-frame clones, with some not included. The sample holds under 70,000 clones, more than 70% seen once. The record originates from a study of T cell responses to AZD1222 COVID-19 vaccine. Findings of the study overall: Clonal diversity was possibly underestimated, and white British individuals and females predominated among donors. Spike-specific TCR depth and breadth grew after two AZD1222 doses. Sampling that yielded the repertoires occurred only after the peak T cell response.

The germline CDR1 and CDR2 sequences are WSHSY and SAAADI. The CDR3 is 17 amino acids. Sequences were derived from peripheral blood, sampled on day 0 of AZD1222 vaccination. This rearrangement joins TRBV10-2 to TRBJ2-2; D tentatively fits TRBD1 or TRBD2 (6 bases each). The clonotype originates from an adult in good health. The CDR3 here is CPSCAPPPGGKTGELFF. The CDR3 coding sequence is TGCCCCAGCTGTGCCCCCCCTCCCGGGGGCAAGACCGGGGAGCTGTTTTTT.